This section outlines one TCR beta chain sequence together with its context. The sample is drawn from a study of control samples from healthy donors and cancer patients. The protocol was immunoSEQ multiplex PCR, while the TCRdb copy is restricted to in-frame clones and leaves out a portion. The sample contains 150,000 to 200,000 clones, about 90% of which appear only once. Germline V gene lookup returns CDR1 KGHSH and CDR2 LQKENI. V was pared by 10 bases and J by 2 bases, with 7 bases of the junction left unmatched. There are 14 residues in the CDR3. This sequence was found in a man aged 25 to 45 in good health. The sample consisted of blood. The rearrangement uses TRBV18 and TRBJ2-2, with 7 bases fitting TRBD1. The CDR3 spells CATATGANTGELFF. In DNA, the CDR3 is TGTGCCACCGCCACAGGGGCAAACACCGGGGAGCTGTTTTTT. Full variable domain (outside the CDR3, taken from reference TRBV18 and TRBJ2-2): NAGVMQNPRHLVRRRGQEARLRCSPMKGHSHVYWYRQLPEEGLKFMVYLQKENIIDESGMPKERFSAEFPKEGPSILRIQQVVRGDSAAYFCATATGANTGELFFGEGSRLTVL.